This T cell receptor (beta chain) is from a study of blood T cell repertoires in COVID-19. Study overall: Sites across the United States, Italy and Spain contributed samples from acute and convalescent COVID-19.

Here immunoSEQ multiplex PCR was the method, and the copy in TCRdb shows in-frame clones only, minus some. The sample lists 25,000 to 35,000 clones; 88% were seen once. Germline V lookup: CDR1 LGHDT, CDR2 YNNKEL (reference sequence). This CDR3 has 14 amino acids. Trimming removed 1 base from V and 7 bases from J; junction bases left unmatched: 4. The sample taken for sequencing was peripheral blood. The source is a man between 60 and 75 years old with COVID-19, enrolled during active disease. V is TRBV3-1 (or the pseudogene TRBV3-2) and J is TRBJ1-5; the match to TRBD1 covers 7 bases. The CDR3 sequence: CASSQVGGGQPQHF. DNA for the CDR3: TGTGCCAGCAGCCAAGTAGGGGGCGGGCAGCCCCAGCATTTT.